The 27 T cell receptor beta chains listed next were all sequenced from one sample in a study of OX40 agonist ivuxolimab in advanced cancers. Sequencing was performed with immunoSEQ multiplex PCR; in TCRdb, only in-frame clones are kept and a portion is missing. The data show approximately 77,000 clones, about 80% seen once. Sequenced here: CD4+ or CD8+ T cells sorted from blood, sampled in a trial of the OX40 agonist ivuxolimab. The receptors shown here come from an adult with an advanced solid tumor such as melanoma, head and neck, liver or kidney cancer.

The CDR3 bases are TGTGCCAGCAGTTTAGGCAGGGGCCTCGAGCAGTACTTC. Translated: CASSLGRGLEQYF. V gene TRBV28 combines with J gene TRBJ2-7, with D perhaps matching TRBD1 (6 bases). The CDR3 covers 13 residues. Germline CDR1 and CDR2: MDHEN and SYDVKM. V dropped 2 bases and J dropped 6 bases, with 11 bases sitting between them. Together with reference TRBV28 and TRBJ2-7, the CDR3 gives the full variable domain: DVKVTQSSRYLVKRTGEKVFLECVQDMDHENMFWYRQDPGLGLRLIYFSYDVKMKEKGDIPEGYSVSREKKERFSLILESASTNQTSMYLCASSLGRGLEQYFGPGTRLTVT.

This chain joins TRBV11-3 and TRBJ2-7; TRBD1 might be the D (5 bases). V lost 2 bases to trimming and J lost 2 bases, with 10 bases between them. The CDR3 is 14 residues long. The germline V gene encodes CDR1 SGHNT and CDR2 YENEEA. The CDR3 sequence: CASSLRQKPYEQYF. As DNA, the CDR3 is TGTGCCAGCAGCTTACGACAGAAACCCTACGAGCAGTACTTC.

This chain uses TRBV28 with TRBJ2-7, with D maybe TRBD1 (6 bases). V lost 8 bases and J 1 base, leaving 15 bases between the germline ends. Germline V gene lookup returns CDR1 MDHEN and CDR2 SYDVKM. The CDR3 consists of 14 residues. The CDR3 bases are TGTGCCAGCCTTTCCGGGACACTTTCCTACGAGCAGTACTTC. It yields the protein CASLSGTLSYEQYF.

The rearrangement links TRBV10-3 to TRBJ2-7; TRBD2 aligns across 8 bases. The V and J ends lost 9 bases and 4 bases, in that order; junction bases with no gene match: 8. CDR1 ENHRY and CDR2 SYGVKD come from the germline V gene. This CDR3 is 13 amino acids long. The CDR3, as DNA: TGTGCCATATCAGCGGGGGAAATGTACGAGCAGTACTTC. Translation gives CAISAGEMYEQYF.

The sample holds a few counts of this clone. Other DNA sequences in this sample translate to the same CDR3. CDR3 region: CASSGSSYNSPLHF. CDR3 DNA sequence: TGTGCCAGCAGCGGGAGCTCCTATAATTCACCCCTCCACTTT. V usage is TRBV28 and J usage is TRBJ1-6; D is ambiguous. The germline V and J ends were trimmed by 6 bases and 0 bases, with 6 bases remaining between them. The V gene's germline CDR1 is MDHEN and CDR2 SYDVKM. CDR3 length: 14 amino acids.

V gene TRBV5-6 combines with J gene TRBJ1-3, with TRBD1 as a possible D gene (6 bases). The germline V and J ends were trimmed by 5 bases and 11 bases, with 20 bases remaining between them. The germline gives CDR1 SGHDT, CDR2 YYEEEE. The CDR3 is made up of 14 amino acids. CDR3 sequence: CASSLGAGIYPIYF. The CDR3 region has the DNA TGTGCCAGCAGTCTGGGGGCAGGAATATATCCCATATATTTT.

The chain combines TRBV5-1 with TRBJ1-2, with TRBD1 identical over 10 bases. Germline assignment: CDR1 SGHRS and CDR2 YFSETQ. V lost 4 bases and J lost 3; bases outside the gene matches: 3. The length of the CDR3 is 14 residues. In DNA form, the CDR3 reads TGCGCCAGCAGCGTGGGACAGGGGTACTATGGCTACACCTTC. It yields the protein CASSVGQGYYGYTF.

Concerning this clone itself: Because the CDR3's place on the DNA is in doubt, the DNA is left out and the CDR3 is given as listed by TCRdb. CDR3 protein: CASSFGAGTDTQCF. V is TRBV5-4 and J is TRBJ2-3; the table names TRBD1, a call not compared with the DNA. The CDR3 is 14 amino acids long, termini counted. The germline gives CDR1 SGHNT, CDR2 YYREEE (reference sequence).

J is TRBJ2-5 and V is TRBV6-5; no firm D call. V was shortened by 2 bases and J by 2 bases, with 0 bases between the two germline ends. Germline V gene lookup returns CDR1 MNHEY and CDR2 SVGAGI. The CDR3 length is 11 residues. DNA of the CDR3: TGTGCCAGCAGTTACCAAGAGACCCAGTACTTC. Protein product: CASSYQETQYF.

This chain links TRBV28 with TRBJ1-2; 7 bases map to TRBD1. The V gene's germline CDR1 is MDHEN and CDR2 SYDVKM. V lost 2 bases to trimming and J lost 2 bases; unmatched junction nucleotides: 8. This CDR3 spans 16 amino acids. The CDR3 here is CASSLGWQGENYGYTF. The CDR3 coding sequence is TGTGCCAGCAGTTTAGGGTGGCAGGGGGAAAACTATGGCTACACCTTC.

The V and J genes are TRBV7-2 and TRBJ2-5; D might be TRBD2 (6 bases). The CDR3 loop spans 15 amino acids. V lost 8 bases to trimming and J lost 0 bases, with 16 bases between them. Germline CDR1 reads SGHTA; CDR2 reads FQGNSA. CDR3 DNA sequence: TGTGCCAGCCTGCTGCTTGCGGGGAACCAAGAGACCCAGTACTTC. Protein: CASLLLAGNQETQYF.

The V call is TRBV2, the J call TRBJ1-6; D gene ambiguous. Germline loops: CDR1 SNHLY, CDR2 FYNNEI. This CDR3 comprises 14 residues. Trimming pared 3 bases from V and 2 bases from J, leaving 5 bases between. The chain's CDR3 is CASSESAYNSPLHF. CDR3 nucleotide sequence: TGTGCCAGCAGTGAGTCGGCCTATAATTCACCCCTCCACTTT.

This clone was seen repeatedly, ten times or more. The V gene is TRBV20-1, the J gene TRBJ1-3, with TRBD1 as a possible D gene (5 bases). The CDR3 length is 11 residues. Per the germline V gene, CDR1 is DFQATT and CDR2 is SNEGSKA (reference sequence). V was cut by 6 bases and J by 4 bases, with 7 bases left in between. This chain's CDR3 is CSARTGNTIYF. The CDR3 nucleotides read TGCAGTGCGAGGACAGGAAACACCATATATTTT.

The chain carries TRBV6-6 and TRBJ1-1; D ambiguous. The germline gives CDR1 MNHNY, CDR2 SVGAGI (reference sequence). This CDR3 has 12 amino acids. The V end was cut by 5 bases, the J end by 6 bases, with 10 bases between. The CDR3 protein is CASSGSGSEAFF. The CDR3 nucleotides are TGTGCCAGCAGTGGCTCGGGGTCTGAAGCTTTCTTT.

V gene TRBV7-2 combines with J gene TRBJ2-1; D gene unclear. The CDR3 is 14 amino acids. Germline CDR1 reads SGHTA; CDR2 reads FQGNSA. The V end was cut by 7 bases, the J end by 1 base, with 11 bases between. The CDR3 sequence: CASTTRGSYNEQFF. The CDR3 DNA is TGTGCCAGCACCACCAGAGGTTCCTACAATGAGCAGTTCTTC.

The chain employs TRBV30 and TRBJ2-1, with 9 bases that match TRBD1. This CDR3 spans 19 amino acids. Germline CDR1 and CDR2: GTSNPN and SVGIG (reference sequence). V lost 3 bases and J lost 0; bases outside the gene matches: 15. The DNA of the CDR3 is TGTGCCTGGAGATCCGGGACAGGGACTAACCCGAGCTCCTACAATGAGCAGTTCTTC. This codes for CAWRSGTGTNPSSYNEQFF.

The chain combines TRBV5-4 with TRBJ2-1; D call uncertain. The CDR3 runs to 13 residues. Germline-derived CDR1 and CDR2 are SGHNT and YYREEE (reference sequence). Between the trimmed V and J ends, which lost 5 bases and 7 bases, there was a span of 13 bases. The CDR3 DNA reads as TGTGCCAGCAGTCTCCCCGCGCGAAATGAGCAGTTCTTC. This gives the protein CASSLPARNEQFF.

CDR3 residues: CASSLSNTDTQYF. The CDR3 bases are TGCGCCAGCAGCTTGTCCAACACAGATACGCAGTATTTT. The chain employs TRBV5-1 and TRBJ2-3; D is unresolved. Trimming left V 1 base short and J 2 bases short, with 5 bases between. Germline CDR1 SGHRS, CDR2 YFSETQ. CDR3 size: 13 residues.

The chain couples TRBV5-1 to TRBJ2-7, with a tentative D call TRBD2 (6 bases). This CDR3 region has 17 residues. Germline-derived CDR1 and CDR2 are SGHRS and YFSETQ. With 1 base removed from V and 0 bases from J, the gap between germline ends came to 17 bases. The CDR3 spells CASSLLPGLGSSYEQYF. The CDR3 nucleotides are TGCGCCAGCAGCTTGTTACCGGGACTCGGAAGCTCCTACGAGCAGTACTTC.

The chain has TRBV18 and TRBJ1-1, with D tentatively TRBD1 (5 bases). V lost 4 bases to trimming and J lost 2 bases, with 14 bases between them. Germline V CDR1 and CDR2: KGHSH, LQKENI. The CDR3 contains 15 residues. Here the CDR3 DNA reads TGTGCCAGCTCACTACGGGGCGGAGGAAACACTGAAGCTTTCTTT. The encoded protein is CASSLRGGGNTEAFF.

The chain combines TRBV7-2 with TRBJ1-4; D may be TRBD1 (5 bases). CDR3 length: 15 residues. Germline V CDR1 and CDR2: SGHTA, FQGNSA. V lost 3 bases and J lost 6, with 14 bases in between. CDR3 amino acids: CASSLGGDGYEKLFF. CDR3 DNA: TGTGCCAGCAGCTTGGGGGGGGACGGCTATGAAAAACTGTTTTTT.

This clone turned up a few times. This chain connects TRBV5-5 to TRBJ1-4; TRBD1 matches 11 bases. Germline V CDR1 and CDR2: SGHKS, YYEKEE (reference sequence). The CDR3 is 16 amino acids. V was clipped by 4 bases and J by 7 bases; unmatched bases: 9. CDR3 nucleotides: TGTGCCAGCAGCGGAGCAGGAGGGACAGGGGGTGAAAAACTGTTTTTT. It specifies CASSGAGGTGGEKLFF.

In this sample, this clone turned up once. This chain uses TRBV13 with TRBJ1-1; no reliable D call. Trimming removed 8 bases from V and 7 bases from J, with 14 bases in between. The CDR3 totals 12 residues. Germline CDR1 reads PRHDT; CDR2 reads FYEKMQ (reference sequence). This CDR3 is CASSSRRNEAFF. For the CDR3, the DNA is TGTGCCAGCTCCTCGAGACGGAATGAAGCTTTCTTT.

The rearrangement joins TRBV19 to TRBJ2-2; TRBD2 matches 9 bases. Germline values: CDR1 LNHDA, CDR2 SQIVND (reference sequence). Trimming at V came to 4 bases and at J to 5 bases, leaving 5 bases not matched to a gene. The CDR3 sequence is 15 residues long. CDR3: CASSRAGGDTGELFF. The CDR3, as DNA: TGTGCCAGTAGTAGGGCGGGAGGGGATACCGGGGAGCTGTTTTTT.

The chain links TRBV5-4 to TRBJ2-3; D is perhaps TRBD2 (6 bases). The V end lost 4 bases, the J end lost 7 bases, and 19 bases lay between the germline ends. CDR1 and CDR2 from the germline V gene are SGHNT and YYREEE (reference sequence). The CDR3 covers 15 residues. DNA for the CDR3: TGTGCCAGCAGCACGGGGGACGGGACTCTAAATACGCAGTATTTT. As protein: CASSTGDGTLNTQYF. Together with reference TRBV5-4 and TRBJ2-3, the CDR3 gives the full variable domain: ETGVTQSPTHLIKTRGQQVTLRCSSQSGHNTVSWYQQALGQGPQFIFQYYREEENGRGNFPPRFSGLQFPNYSSELNVNALELDDSALYLCASSTGDGTLNTQYFGPGTRLTVL.

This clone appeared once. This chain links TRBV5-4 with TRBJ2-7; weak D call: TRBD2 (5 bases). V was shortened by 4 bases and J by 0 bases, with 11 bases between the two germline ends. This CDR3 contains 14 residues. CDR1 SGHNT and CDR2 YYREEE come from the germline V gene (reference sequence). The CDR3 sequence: CASSQDLNSYEQYF. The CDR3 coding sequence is TGTGCCAGCAGCCAGGACTTAAACTCCTACGAGCAGTACTTC. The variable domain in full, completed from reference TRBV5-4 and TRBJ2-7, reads ETGVTQSPTHLIKTRGQQVTLRCSSQSGHNTVSWYQQALGQGPQFIFQYYREEENGRGNFPPRFSGLQFPNYSSELNVNALELDDSALYLCASSQDLNSYEQYFGPGTRLTVT.

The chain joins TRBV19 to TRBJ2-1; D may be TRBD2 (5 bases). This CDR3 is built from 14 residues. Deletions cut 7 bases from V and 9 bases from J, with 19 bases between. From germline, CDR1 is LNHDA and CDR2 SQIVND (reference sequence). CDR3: CASNLKPGFSEQFF. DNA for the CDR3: TGTGCCAGTAACCTAAAGCCGGGGTTCTCTGAGCAGTTCTTC.